The clone carrying this T cell receptor beta chain came up a few times. This sample is drawn from a study of T cells after yellow fever vaccination. TCRdb analysed the 5' RACE reads with MiXCR anew, one entry per CDR3 protein. The sample has over 300,000 distinct CDR3 sequences; roughly 3.9% are singletons. Losses at the gene ends were 5 bases for V and 5 bases for J; bases not matched to a gene: 11. Germline V gene data show CDR1 as SGHAT and CDR2 as FQNNGV. The CDR3 totals 15 residues. This TCR was recovered from a man in his late teens or twenties who received the YFV17D yellow fever vaccine. J is TRBJ2-7 and V is TRBV11-2, with 8 positions matching TRBD1. Sequencing used PBMCs, obtained 5 days after the yellow fever booster vaccination. The CDR3 region has the DNA TGTGCCAGCAGCCCTAGGGACAGGCCGGGACACGAGCAGTACTTC. Translation gives CASSPRDRPGHEQYF.